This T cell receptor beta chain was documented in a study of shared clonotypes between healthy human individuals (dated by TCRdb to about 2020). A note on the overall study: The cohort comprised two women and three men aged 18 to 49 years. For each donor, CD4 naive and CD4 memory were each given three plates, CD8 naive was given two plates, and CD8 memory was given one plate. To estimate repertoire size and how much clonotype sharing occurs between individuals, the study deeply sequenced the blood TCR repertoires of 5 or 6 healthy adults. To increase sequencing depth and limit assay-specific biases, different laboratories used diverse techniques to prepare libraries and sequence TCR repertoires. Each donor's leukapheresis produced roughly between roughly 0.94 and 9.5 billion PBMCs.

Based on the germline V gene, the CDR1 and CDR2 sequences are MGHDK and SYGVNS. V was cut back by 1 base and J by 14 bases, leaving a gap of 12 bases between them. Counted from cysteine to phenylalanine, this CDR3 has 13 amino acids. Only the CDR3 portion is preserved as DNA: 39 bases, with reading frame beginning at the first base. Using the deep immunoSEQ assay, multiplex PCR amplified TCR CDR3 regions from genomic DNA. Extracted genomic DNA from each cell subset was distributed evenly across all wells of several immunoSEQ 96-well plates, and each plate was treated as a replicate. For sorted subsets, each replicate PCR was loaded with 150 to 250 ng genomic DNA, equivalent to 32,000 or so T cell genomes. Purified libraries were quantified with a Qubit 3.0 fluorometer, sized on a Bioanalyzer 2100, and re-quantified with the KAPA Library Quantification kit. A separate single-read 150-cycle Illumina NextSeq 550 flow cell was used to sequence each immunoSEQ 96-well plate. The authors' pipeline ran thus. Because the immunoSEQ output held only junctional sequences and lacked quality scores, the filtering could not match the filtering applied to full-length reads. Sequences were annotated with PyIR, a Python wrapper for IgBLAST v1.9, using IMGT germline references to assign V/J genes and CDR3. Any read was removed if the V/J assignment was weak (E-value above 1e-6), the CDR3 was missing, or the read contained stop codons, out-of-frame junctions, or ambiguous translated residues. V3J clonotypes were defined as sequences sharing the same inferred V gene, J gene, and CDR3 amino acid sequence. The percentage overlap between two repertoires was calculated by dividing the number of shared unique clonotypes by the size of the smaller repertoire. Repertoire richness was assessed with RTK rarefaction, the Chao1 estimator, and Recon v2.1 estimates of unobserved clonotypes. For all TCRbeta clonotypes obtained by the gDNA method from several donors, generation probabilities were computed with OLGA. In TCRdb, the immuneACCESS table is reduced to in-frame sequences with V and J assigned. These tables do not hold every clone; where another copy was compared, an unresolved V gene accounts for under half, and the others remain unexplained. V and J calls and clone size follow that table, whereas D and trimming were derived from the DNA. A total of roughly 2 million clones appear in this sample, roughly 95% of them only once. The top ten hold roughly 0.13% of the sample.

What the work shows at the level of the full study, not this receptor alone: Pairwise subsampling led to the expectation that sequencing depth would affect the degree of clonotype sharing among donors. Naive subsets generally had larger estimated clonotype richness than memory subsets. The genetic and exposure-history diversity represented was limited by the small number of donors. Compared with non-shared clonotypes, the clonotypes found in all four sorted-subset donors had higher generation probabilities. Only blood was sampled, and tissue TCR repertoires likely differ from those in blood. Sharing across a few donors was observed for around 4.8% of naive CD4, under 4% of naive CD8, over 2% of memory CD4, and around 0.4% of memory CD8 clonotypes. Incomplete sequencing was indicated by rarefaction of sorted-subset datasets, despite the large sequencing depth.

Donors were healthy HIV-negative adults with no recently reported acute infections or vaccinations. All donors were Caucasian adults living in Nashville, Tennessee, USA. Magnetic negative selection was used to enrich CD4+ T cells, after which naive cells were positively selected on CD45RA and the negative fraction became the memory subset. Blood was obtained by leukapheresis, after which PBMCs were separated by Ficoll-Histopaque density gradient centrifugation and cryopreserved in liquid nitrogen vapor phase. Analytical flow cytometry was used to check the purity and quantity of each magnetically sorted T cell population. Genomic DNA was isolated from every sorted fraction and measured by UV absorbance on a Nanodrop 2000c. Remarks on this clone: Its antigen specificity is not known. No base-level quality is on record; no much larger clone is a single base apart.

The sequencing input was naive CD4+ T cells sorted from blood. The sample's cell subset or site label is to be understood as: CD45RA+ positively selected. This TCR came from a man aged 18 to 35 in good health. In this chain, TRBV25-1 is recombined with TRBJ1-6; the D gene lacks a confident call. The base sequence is TGTGCCAGCAGTGAATTGAGGCCGCAGGCCCTCCACTTT. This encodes CASSELRPQALHF.